Listed below are T cell receptor beta chains from one sample, sequenced in a study of blood T cell repertoires in COVID-19. Only in-frame clones appear in the TCRdb table, and some are missing; sequencing was by immunoSEQ multiplex PCR. The data contain a few hundred thousand clones, around 90% of them seen just once; the ten biggest clones take up 0.85% to 0.95%. The sample taken for sequencing was peripheral blood. These TCRs come from a woman in her 40s who had recovered from COVID-19. CDR3s include the opening cysteine and the closing phenylalanine or tryptophan. D genes are given only for firm matches. Clone size is stated in some rows and not others, as once, few, many or a class when expanded.

J	V	size	D	CDR3	DNA
TRBJ2-5	TRBV5-1	-	-	CASSLGGGKETQYF	TGCGCCAGCAGCTTGGGTGGAGGGAAAGAGACCCAGTACTTC
TRBJ2-2	TRBV4-2	-	TRBD2	CASSLRSPGLAGGTGELFF	TGTGCCAGCAGCCTCCGATCCCCGGGACTAGCGGGAGGAACCGGGGAGCTGTTTTTT
TRBJ2-7	TRBV27	-	TRBD2	CASSLRGLAGGLSYEQYF	TGTGCCAGCAGTTTAAGGGGACTAGCGGGAGGGCTCTCCTACGAGCAGTACTTC
TRBJ1-5	TRBV28	-	TRBD1	CASRPGTGGDQPQHF	TGTGCCAGCAGACCCGGGACAGGGGGTGATCAGCCCCAGCATTTT
TRBJ2-1	TRBV7-3	-	TRBD2	CASSSVSGSTYNEQFF	TGTGCCAGCAGCTCCGTTAGCGGGAGCACCTACAATGAGCAGTTCTTC
TRBJ2-3	TRBV27	-	-	CASTAFGTSTDTQYF	TGTGCCAGCACCGCCTTCGGGACTAGCACAGATACGCAGTATTTT
TRBJ1-1	TRBV3-1/TRBV3-2	once	TRBD1	CASCPGTGGDAEAFF	TGTGCCAGCTGCCCCGGGACAGGGGGAGATGCCGAAGCTTTCTTT
TRBJ2-2	TRBV6-1	-	-	CASSEVLAPNTGELFF	TGTGCCAGCAGTGAAGTACTAGCTCCGAACACCGGGGAGCTGTTTTTT
TRBJ2-7	TRBV10-3	-	-	CAIRNREEEGKQYF	TGTGCCATCAGGAACCGGGAAGAAGAGGGCAAGCAGTACTTC
TRBJ1-3	TRBV9	-	-	CASSVGAGSTGNTIYF	TGTGCCAGCAGCGTAGGAGCGGGAAGCACTGGAAACACCATATATTTT
TRBJ1-1	TRBV6-5	-	-	CASSPGDGNTEAFF	TGTGCCAGCAGTCCCGGGGATGGGAACACTGAAGCTTTCTTT
TRBJ2-7	TRBV13	-	TRBD2	CASSPRTSGYSYEQYF	TGTGCCAGCAGCCCCCGGACTAGCGGTTATTCCTACGAGCAGTACTTC
TRBJ2-7	TRBV7-9	-	TRBD1	CASSLESGTGMVYEQYF	TGTGCCAGCAGCTTAGAATCAGGGACAGGGATGGTCTACGAGCAGTACTTC
TRBJ1-2	TRBV7-9	-	-	CASSFGQGGYGYTF	TGTGCCAGCAGCTTTGGGCAGGGTGGCTATGGCTACACCTTC
TRBJ2-3	TRBV30	-	-	CAWSRSHTDTQYF	TGTGCCTGGAGCAGATCACACACAGATACGCAGTATTTT
TRBJ2-7	TRBV6-5	-	-	CASEGLSSYEQYF	TGTGCCAGCGAGGGCCTATCCTCCTACGAGCAGTACTTC
TRBJ2-2	TRBV30	-	TRBD2	CAWSAPTSGYDTGELFF	TGTGCCTGGAGCGCGCCGACTAGCGGGTATGACACCGGGGAGCTGTTTTTT
TRBJ2-2	TRBV10-1	-	-	CASGRNTGELFF	TGCGCCAGCGGGAGGAACACCGGGGAGCTGTTTTTT
TRBJ2-3	TRBV7-3	-	TRBD2	CASSLGAGGLKDTQYF	TGTGCCAGCAGTCTGGGGGCGGGAGGGTTGAAAGATACGCAGTATTTT
TRBJ2-7	TRBV11-2	-	-	CASSLGSGYEQYF	TGTGCCAGCAGCTTAGGGAGCGGATACGAGCAGTACTTC
TRBJ2-7	TRBV4-2	once	TRBD2	CASSQAALAGGPRFAYEQYF	TGTGCCAGCAGCCAAGCCGCACTAGCGGGAGGGCCTCGTTTCGCCTACGAGCAGTACTTC